The 16 T cell receptor beta chains presented below share a single source sample, sequenced in a study of control samples from healthy donors and cancer patients. Repertoires were generated with immunoSEQ multiplex PCR, while TCRdb's copy carries only in-frame clones and drops some. Among about 140,000 clones listed, over 85% were seen once. Sequenced material: blood. These receptors came from a man under 40 in good health.

The V call is TRBV18, the J call TRBJ1-2; 12 positions agree with TRBD1. Unmatched junction bases numbered 8, after V lost 2 bases and J lost 7 bases. This CDR3 has 16 residues. CDR1 and CDR2 (germline): KGHSH, LQKENI. CDR3 protein: CASSPATGTGGSGYTF. The CDR3, as DNA: TGTGCCAGCTCACCAGCTACCGGGACAGGGGGCTCTGGCTACACCTTC.

The V gene is TRBV11-2, the J gene TRBJ2-5; D is possibly TRBD1 (5 bases). Germline values: CDR1 SGHAT, CDR2 FQNNGV. Trimming removed 1 base from V and 3 bases from J, with 9 bases in between. CDR3 length equals 14 residues. The CDR3, as DNA: TGTGCCAGCAGCTTAGGCAGGGTGGAAGAGACCCAGTACTTC. This encodes CASSLGRVEETQYF.

This clone was seen once. The rearrangement links TRBV28 to TRBJ2-7, with D possibly being TRBD1 or TRBD2 (5 bases each). V lost 4 bases to trimming and J lost 7 bases, with 17 bases between them. This CDR3 is 14 amino acids long. Germline assignment: CDR1 MDHEN and CDR2 SYDVKM. The CDR3 region has the DNA TGTGCCAGCAGTTCCGACCGGGATGGGGGAGAGCAGTACTTC. It codes for CASSSDRDGGEQYF.

J is TRBJ1-4 and V is TRBV2; D not certain. Trimming cost V 4 bases and J 1 base, with 10 bases left between them. This CDR3 is 15 amino acids long. Germline CDR1 is SNHLY and CDR2 is FYNNEI. The CDR3 DNA follows: TGTGCCAGCAGTGCCAGTGGCCGAACTAATGAAAAACTGTTTTTT. It translates to CASSASGRTNEKLFF.

J is TRBJ2-5 and V is TRBV7-2; D gene unclear. The V and J ends lost 6 bases and 4 bases respectively, with 9 bases between them. The germline V gene has CDR1 SGHTA and CDR2 FQGNSA. CDR3 length: 12 residues. CDR3 protein: CASSLFRETQYF. The CDR3 DNA sequence: TGTGCCAGCAGTCTATTCAGAGAGACCCAGTACTTC.

This clone was detected a few times. The rearrangement links TRBV6-5 to TRBJ2-2, with 9 bases matching TRBD2. The germline V gene has CDR1 MNHEY and CDR2 SVGAGI. The ends lost 8 bases at V and 5 bases at J; junction bases unmatched: 6. CDR3 length: 14 amino acids. The CDR3 DNA follows: TGTGCCAGCCCGGCGGGGGGGGATACCGGGGAGCTGTTTTTT. Translation: CASPAGGDTGELFF.

V gene TRBV7-2 combines with J gene TRBJ2-7, with TRBD1 matching 8 bases. V gave up 2 bases and J gave up 3 bases; unmatched junction bases: 9. This CDR3 contains 16 residues. CDR1 is SGHTA and CDR2 is FQGNSA in the germline V gene. The CDR3 DNA reads as TGTGCCAGCAGCTTATCTAACTTGGGACAGGTCTACGAGCAGTACTTC. Residues: CASSLSNLGQVYEQYF.

This clone is a singleton in its sample. The rearrangement joins TRBV12-3 or TRBV12-4 to TRBJ1-2; D might be TRBD1 (6 bases). There are 13 residues in the CDR3. V was trimmed by 5 bases and J by 6 bases, leaving 13 bases between them. CDR3 nucleotide sequence: TGTGCCAGCAGTCTTGGGGGCCTGGATGGCTACACCTTC. Amino acid sequence: CASSLGGLDGYTF.

The chain recombines TRBV2 with TRBJ2-1; 13 nucleotides agree with TRBD2. CDR1 is SNHLY and CDR2 is FYNNEI in the germline V gene. This CDR3 spans 15 amino acids. V lost 1 base, J lost 9 bases, and 3 bases stayed unmatched. CDR3 in amino acids: CASSEVGLAGPEQFF. The CDR3 region has the DNA TGTGCCAGCAGTGAAGTGGGACTAGCGGGACCTGAGCAGTTCTTC.

This sequence joins TRBV27 and TRBJ2-7, with 10 bases fitting TRBD1. The CDR3 runs 14 residues. The V gene end was trimmed by 5 bases and the J gene end by 6 bases; junction bases not matched to a gene: 7. In germline, CDR1 is MNHEY, CDR2 SMNVEV (reference sequence). CDR3 protein: CASSAGTGVPEQYF. CDR3 sequence (DNA): TGTGCCAGCAGTGCCGGGACAGGGGTGCCCGAGCAGTACTTC.

The rearrangement uses TRBV18 and TRBJ2-1; TRBD1 might be the D (5 bases). The germline CDR1 and CDR2 sequences are KGHSH and LQKENI. Trimming pared 0 bases from V and 5 bases from J, leaving 8 bases between. The CDR3 has 14 residues. The DNA for the CDR3 is TGTGCCAGCTCACCACCGGGGCTAAACAATGAGCAGTTCTTC. This encodes CASSPPGLNNEQFF.

This chain links TRBV6-2 or TRBV6-3 with TRBJ2-7, with D uncertain. CDR3 size: 13 residues. Germline V gene sequence: CDR1 MNHEY, CDR2 SVGEGT. V dropped 0 bases and J dropped 2 bases, with 5 bases sitting between them. CDR3 protein: CASSYSFPYEQYF. In nucleotides, the CDR3 is TGTGCCAGCAGTTACTCATTCCCCTACGAGCAGTACTTC.

The CDR3 DNA reads as TGTGCCAGCAGCACTGGGACTAGCCCTTACGAGCAGTACTTC. Its translation: CASSTGTSPYEQYF. The rearrangement joins TRBV7-8 to TRBJ2-7, with 9 nucleotides matching TRBD2. Germline CDR1 is SGHVS and CDR2 is FQNEAQ. J lost 4 bases, V lost 5 bases, and 6 bases had no gene match. The CDR3 is 14 amino acids.

The rearrangement joins TRBV20-1 to TRBJ1-1; D call uncertain. Germline CDR1 reads DFQATT; CDR2 reads SNEGSKA (reference sequence). V was clipped by 3 bases and J by 0 bases, with 2 bases between them. The CDR3 is made up of 11 amino acids. Written as DNA, the CDR3 is TGCAGTGCTAGTATGAACACTGAAGCTTTCTTT. Amino acid sequence: CSASMNTEAFF.

The chain couples TRBV28 to TRBJ1-1; 7 nucleotides agree with TRBD1. Losses at the gene ends were 6 bases for V and 3 bases for J; bases not matched to a gene: 16. Germline-derived CDR1 and CDR2 are MDHEN and SYDVKM. This CDR3 contains 17 residues. CDR3 loop: CASRDRLGRGVYTEAFF. CDR3 nucleotides: TGTGCCAGCAGGGACAGGTTGGGGCGGGGGGTGTACACTGAAGCTTTCTTT. The complete variable domain, with remaining parts taken from reference TRBV28 and TRBJ1-1, reads DVKVTQSSRYLVKRTGEKVFLECVQDMDHENMFWYRQDPGLGLRLIYFSYDVKMKEKGDIPEGYSVSREKKERFSLILESASTNQTSMYLCASRDRLGRGVYTEAFFGQGTRLTVV.

The rearrangement links TRBV28 to TRBJ1-5; D is ambiguous. The CDR3 consists of 15 residues. Deletions cut 3 bases from V and 1 base from J, with 10 bases between. The germline V gene encodes CDR1 MDHEN and CDR2 SYDVKM. The chain's CDR3 is CASSFAGASNQPQHF. The CDR3 coding sequence is TGTGCCAGCAGTTTCGCGGGAGCAAGCAATCAGCCCCAGCATTTT. Using reference TRBV28 and TRBJ1-5 for the parts outside the CDR3, the full variable domain is DVKVTQSSRYLVKRTGEKVFLECVQDMDHENMFWYRQDPGLGLRLIYFSYDVKMKEKGDIPEGYSVSREKKERFSLILESASTNQTSMYLCASSFAGASNQPQHFGDGTRLSIL.